Presented here are 24 T cell receptor beta chains from one specimen sequenced in a study of shared clonotypes between healthy human individuals. Naive CD8 populations comprised CD45RO-negative cells positively selected for CCR7, excluding terminally differentiated effector memory CD45RA+ cells. Generated by immunoSEQ multiplex PCR, the TCRdb table keeps only in-frame clones and is missing some. The data show 2 million to 2.5 million clones, with 85% to 95% seen just once and 0.9% to 1.4% held by the top ten. The sequenced sample was naive CD8+ T cells sorted from blood. The receptors originated from a man in his late teens or twenties in good health.

J is TRBJ2-3 and V is TRBV6-1; the D is unclear. Germline V lookup: CDR1 MNHNS, CDR2 SASEGT. The CDR3 spans 16 residues. Trimming stripped 2 bases from V and 0 bases from J, with 12 bases between. The DNA of the CDR3 is TGTGCCAGCAGTGAACTGGGTTCCTCTAGCACAGATACGCAGTATTTT. This encodes CASSELGSSSTDTQYF.

The rearrangement uses TRBV11-2 and TRBJ1-1; a possible D gene is TRBD1 (6 bases). The V and J ends lost 2 bases and 3 bases respectively, with 16 bases between them. Germline V CDR1 and CDR2: SGHAT, FQNNGV. This CDR3 spans 16 amino acids. The CDR3 loop is CASSLKEQGIYTEAFF. The CDR3 DNA follows: TGTGCCAGCAGCTTAAAGGAACAGGGTATTTACACTGAAGCTTTCTTT. Variable domain in full (rest from reference TRBV11-2 and TRBJ1-1): EAGVAQSPRYKIIEKRQSVAFWCNPISGHATLYWYQQILGQGPKLLIQFQNNGVVDDSQLPKDRFSAERLKGVDSTLKIQPAKLEDSAVYLCASSLKEQGIYTEAFFGQGTRLTVV.

Notes on this clone: At the DNA level, this CDR3 is encoded by other sequences in the same sample as well. In DNA, the CDR3 is TGTGCCAGCAGCCTCCGACAGGGGGTAGAGACCCAGTACTTC. Its translation is CASSLRQGVETQYF. This chain connects TRBV7-6 to TRBJ2-5; 9 bases align to TRBD1. Trimming removed 5 bases from V and 4 bases from J; junction bases left unmatched: 5. CDR1 and CDR2 from the germline V gene are SGHVS and FNYEAQ. The CDR3 is 14 residues long. The variable domain in full, completed from reference TRBV7-6 and TRBJ2-5, reads GAGVSQSPRYKVTKRGQDVALRCDPISGHVSLYWYRQALGQGPEFLTYFNYEAQQDKSGLPNDRFSAERPEGSISTLTIQRTEQRDSAMYRCASSLRQGVETQYFGPGTRLLVL.

The gene calls are TRBV9 and TRBJ1-3; no definite D call. V lost 0 bases and J 2 bases, leaving 9 bases between the germline ends. Germline-derived CDR1 and CDR2 are SGDLS and YYNGEE. The CDR3 sequence is 15 residues long. CDR3 region: CASSVGVSPGNTIYF. CDR3 nucleotide sequence: TGTGCCAGCAGCGTAGGAGTCAGTCCTGGAAACACCATATATTTT.

The chain is built from TRBV13 and TRBJ2-7; a possible D gene is TRBD1 (6 bases). The V end was cut by 4 bases, the J end by 2 bases, with 9 bases between. The CDR3 totals 13 residues. The germline V gene encodes CDR1 PRHDT and CDR2 FYEKMQ (reference sequence). CDR3 amino acids: CASSSGHPYEQYF. CDR3 DNA sequence: TGTGCCAGCAGCTCGGGACATCCCTACGAGCAGTACTTC.

The chain joins TRBV13 to TRBJ2-3; possible D gene TRBD1, 6 bases. Germline V CDR1 and CDR2: PRHDT, FYEKMQ (reference sequence). The CDR3 spans 13 residues. V was trimmed by 1 base and J by 10 bases, leaving 12 bases between them. Here the CDR3 DNA reads TGTGCCAGCAGCTTAGAACAGGGTGGGGCGCAGTATTTT. This codes for CASSLEQGGAQYF.

V is TRBV6-1 and J is TRBJ2-7; the D is unclear. The CDR3 is 12 residues long. The V gene's germline CDR1 is MNHNS and CDR2 SASEGT. Deletions cut 4 bases from V and 1 base from J, with 5 bases between. Here the CDR3 reads CASSAFSYEQYF. CDR3 nucleotide sequence: TGTGCCAGCAGTGCGTTTTCCTACGAGCAGTACTTC.

V usage is TRBV4-3 and J usage is TRBJ2-1; 7 nucleotides align to TRBD2. The germline V gene encodes CDR1 LGHNA and CDR2 YSLEER. CDR3 length: 13 residues. Losses at the gene ends were 2 bases for V and 8 bases for J; bases not matched to a gene: 3. For the CDR3, the DNA is TGCGCCAGCAGCCAACGACTAGCACATGAGCAGTTCTTC. Amino acid sequence: CASSQRLAHEQFF.

The chain is built from TRBV30 and TRBJ2-7; a weak D match, TRBD1 (6 bases). This CDR3 has 17 residues. V lost 1 base, J lost 1 base, and 20 bases lay in between. Germline-derived CDR1 and CDR2 are GTSNPN and SVGIG (reference sequence). This chain's CDR3 is CAWSGPRPQGWSYEQYF. The CDR3 DNA reads TGTGCCTGGAGTGGGCCCCGTCCACAGGGATGGTCCTACGAGCAGTACTTC.

This clone came up once. This chain's CDR3 is CASSPGQGTRANEQFF. The DNA for the CDR3 is TGTGCCAGCAGCCCAGGACAGGGGACGAGGGCGAATGAGCAGTTCTTC. This chain connects TRBV7-6 to TRBJ2-1; 9 bases line up with TRBD1. Germline loops: CDR1 SGHVS, CDR2 FNYEAQ. The ends lost 5 bases at V and 7 bases at J; junction bases unmatched: 12. CDR3 length equals 16 residues.

The rearrangement uses TRBV20-1 and TRBJ1-2, with D perhaps TRBD1 (6 bases). The CDR3 has 11 residues. Germline-derived CDR1 and CDR2 are DFQATT and SNEGSKA (reference sequence). Trimming removed 0 bases from V and 10 bases from J, with 9 bases in between. Here the CDR3 reads CSAREGGDYTF. The CDR3 coding sequence is TGCAGTGCTAGAGAAGGGGGGGACTACACCTTC.

V and J are TRBV15 and TRBJ1-5; 10 nucleotides line up with TRBD1. The V gene's germline CDR1 is LNHNV and CDR2 YYDKDF (reference sequence). V lost 6 bases, J lost 4 bases, and 9 bases stayed unmatched. The CDR3 has 16 amino acids. In nucleotides, the CDR3 is TGTGCCACCAGTGGACAGGGGGGATATGGAAATCAGCCCCAGCATTTT. Protein sequence: CATSGQGGYGNQPQHF.

The genes are TRBV30 and TRBJ1-5, with no clear D. V lost 1 base to trimming and J lost 5 bases, with 9 bases between them. This CDR3 contains 13 residues. Germline V gene lookup returns CDR1 GTSNPN and CDR2 SVGIG (reference sequence). This CDR3 is CAWSETDHQPQHF. CDR3 DNA: TGTGCCTGGAGTGAGACTGATCATCAGCCCCAGCATTTT.

A word on this clone: This sample also contains other DNA sequences that code for the same CDR3. This chain connects TRBV7-8 to TRBJ2-5; TRBD1 matches 7 bases. The CDR3 is 14 amino acids. Germline V gene sequence: CDR1 SGHVS, CDR2 FQNEAQ. Losses at the gene ends were 0 bases for V and 4 bases for J; bases not matched to a gene: 2. In nucleotides, the CDR3 is TGTGCCAGCAGCTTAGCGCAGGGGGTAGAGACCCAGTACTTC. The encoded protein is CASSLAQGVETQYF.

This chain's CDR3 is CASSLREREGTETQYF. Written as DNA, the CDR3 is TGTGCCAGCAGCCTCCGGGAGCGGGAAGGTACCGAGACCCAGTACTTC. The chain is built from TRBV13 and TRBJ2-5, with 7 bases lining up with TRBD2. The V gene's germline CDR1 is PRHDT and CDR2 FYEKMQ (reference sequence). The CDR3 length is 16 residues. J was trimmed by 5 bases and V by 5 bases; bases with no gene match: 14.

The chain couples TRBV7-8 to TRBJ2-7, with D unresolved. Trimming took off 1 base at V and 0 bases at J, with 7 bases between the two ends. Germline V CDR1 and CDR2: SGHVS, FQNEAQ. The CDR3 totals 14 residues. Here the CDR3 reads CASSLVSSSYEQYF. DNA of the CDR3: TGTGCCAGCAGCTTAGTAAGCAGCTCCTACGAGCAGTACTTC.

The rearrangement links TRBV5-1 to TRBJ2-5, with TRBD2 identical over 11 bases. Trimming removed 8 bases from V and 4 bases from J; junction bases left unmatched: 4. Germline V lookup: CDR1 SGHRS, CDR2 YFSETQ. CDR3 length equals 13 residues. CDR3 DNA sequence: TGCGCCAGTCGACTAGCGGGAACAGAGACCCAGTACTTC. It translates to CASRLAGTETQYF.

V is TRBV5-1 and J is TRBJ2-5; TRBD1 or TRBD2 may be the D gene (5 bases each). The germline gives CDR1 SGHRS, CDR2 YFSETQ. The CDR3 is 15 residues long. Trimming stripped 4 bases from V and 4 bases from J, with 17 bases between. Here the CDR3 reads CASSTTQGRGETQYF. In DNA, the CDR3 is TGCGCCAGCAGCACAACCCAGGGTCGGGGAGAGACCCAGTACTTC. Complete variable domain (other parts from reference TRBV5-1 and TRBJ2-5): KAGVTQTPRYLIKTRGQQVTLSCSPISGHRSVSWYQQTPGQGLQFLFEYFSETQRNKGNFPGRFSGRQFSNSRSEMNVSTLELGDSALYLCASSTTQGRGETQYFGPGTRLLVL.

As to this clone: This specimen includes other DNA sequences encoding the same CDR3. The chain joins TRBV5-1 to TRBJ2-3; D may be TRBD1 (6 bases). V was trimmed by 0 bases and J by 6 bases, leaving 8 bases between them. Germline V gives CDR1 SGHRS, CDR2 YFSETQ. The CDR3 length is 13 residues. CDR3 sequence (DNA): TGCGCCAGCAGCTTGGGGACAGCCGATACGCAGTATTTT. Protein sequence: CASSLGTADTQYF. The variable domain in full, with the rest retrieved from reference TRBV5-1 and TRBJ2-3, is KAGVTQTPRYLIKTRGQQVTLSCSPISGHRSVSWYQQTPGQGLQFLFEYFSETQRNKGNFPGRFSGRQFSNSRSEMNVSTLELGDSALYLCASSLGTADTQYFGPGTRLTVL.

This chain uses TRBV4-1 with TRBJ2-5; 8 bases line up with TRBD2. Germline V lookup: CDR1 MGHRA, CDR2 YSYEKL. V was clipped by 4 bases and J by 4 bases; unmatched bases: 5. This CDR3 region has 14 residues. CDR3 DNA sequence: TGCGCCAGCAGCCGGACTAGCCCCACAGAGACCCAGTACTTC. It is translated as CASSRTSPTETQYF.

J is TRBJ2-3 and V is TRBV5-8, with TRBD2 matching over 14 bases. The V gene's germline CDR1 is SGHTS and CDR2 YDEGEE. This CDR3 comprises 15 residues. V dropped 3 bases and J dropped 5; count of bases not matched to a gene: 2. The CDR3 bases are TGTGCCAGCAGCTGGACTAGCGGGGGGAGAGATACGCAGTATTTT. It codes for CASSWTSGGRDTQYF.

This chain connects TRBV27 to TRBJ2-7; tentative D call: TRBD1 (6 bases). The CDR3 is made up of 14 amino acids. Between the trimmed V and J ends, which lost 6 bases and 4 bases, there was a span of 16 bases. Germline CDR1 MNHEY, CDR2 SMNVEV (reference sequence). The CDR3: CASSAPGARYEQYF. CDR3 bases: TGTGCCAGCAGCGCGCCAGGGGCAAGGTACGAGCAGTACTTC.

The rearrangement links TRBV2 to TRBJ2-7; TRBD2 agrees at 11 bases. V lost 6 bases and J lost 3; bases outside the gene matches: 4. The germline gives CDR1 SNHLY, CDR2 FYNNEI. There are 14 residues in the CDR3. This CDR3 reads CASRTTSGGYEQYF. The CDR3 DNA sequence: TGTGCCAGCAGAACAACTAGCGGGGGCTACGAGCAGTACTTC.

This rearrangement joins TRBV27 to TRBJ1-1; no definite D call. This CDR3 is 13 amino acids long. V lost 0 bases to trimming and J lost 6 bases, with 8 bases between them. Germline V gene lookup returns CDR1 MNHEY and CDR2 SMNVEV (reference sequence). Here the CDR3 reads CASSLSRRAEAFF. As DNA, the CDR3 is TGTGCCAGCAGTTTATCCCGGAGAGCTGAAGCTTTCTTT.